Following are 23 T cell receptor beta chains from one sample sequenced in a study of OX40 agonist ivuxolimab in advanced cancers. Repertoires were generated with immunoSEQ multiplex PCR, while TCRdb's copy carries only in-frame clones and drops some. The sample holds more than 65,000 clones, about 89% seen once. The sequenced sample was CD4+ or CD8+ T cells sorted from blood, obtained in a trial of the OX40 agonist ivuxolimab. These receptors came from an adult with an advanced solid tumor such as melanoma, head and neck, liver or kidney cancer.

The chain couples TRBV6-5 to TRBJ2-7; TRBD1 aligns across 12 bases. J gave up 1 base and V 6 bases, and 4 bases lay outside the gene matches. Germline-derived CDR1 and CDR2 are MNHEY and SVGAGI. CDR3 length: 15 amino acids. The CDR3 here is CASRQGQGASYEQYF. CDR3 nucleotide sequence: TGTGCCAGCAGACAGGGACAGGGGGCTTCCTACGAGCAGTACTTC.

The chain employs TRBV7-8 and TRBJ2-1; TRBD1 or TRBD2 may be the D gene (5 bases each). The CDR3 has 16 residues. V lost 3 bases, J lost 0 bases, and 12 bases lay in between. From germline, CDR1 is SGHVS and CDR2 FQNEAQ. The CDR3 DNA sequence: TGTGCCAGCAGCTTGGGACGGATTAGCTCCTACAATGAGCAGTTCTTC. Protein sequence: CASSLGRISSYNEQFF. Full variable domain (rest looked up from reference TRBV7-8 and TRBJ2-1): GAGVSQSPRYKVAKRGQDVALRCDPISGHVSLFWYQQALGQGPEFLTYFQNEAQLDKSGLPSDRFFAERPEGSVSTLKIQRTQQEDSAVYLCASSLGRISSYNEQFFGPGTRLTVL.

Note on this clone: Compared with germline, one end of the junction differs, possibly owing to a read error. At the DNA level, this CDR3 is encoded by other sequences in the same sample as well. The CDR3 spells CASSPQDSSYNEQFF. The CDR3 coding sequence is TGTGCCAGCTCGCCACAGGATAGCTCCTACAATGAGCAGTTCTTC. This rearrangement joins TRBV18 to TRBJ2-1, with D possibly matching TRBD1 (5 bases). Germline V lookup: CDR1 KGHSH, CDR2 LQKENI. The CDR3 contains 15 residues.

The chain employs TRBV25-1 and TRBJ1-2; D is perhaps TRBD1 (5 bases). The V end was cut by 2 bases, the J end by 4 bases, with 5 bases between. Germline V gene sequence: CDR1 MGHDK, CDR2 SYGVNS. This CDR3 spans 12 amino acids. CDR3 in DNA: TGTGCCAGCAGTGAAGGGGGCTATGGCTACACCTTC. Translated, it gives CASSEGGYGYTF.

The rearrangement links TRBV7-2 to TRBJ2-2; weak D call: TRBD2 (5 bases). The germline gives CDR1 SGHTA, CDR2 FQGNSA. The V end lost 5 bases, the J end lost 4 bases, and 14 bases lay between the germline ends. The CDR3 extends over 15 amino acids. CDR3 nucleotides: TGTGCCAGCAGCCGTATGACCGGAGGCACCGGGGAGCTGTTTTTT. This encodes CASSRMTGGTGELFF.

This chain uses TRBV4-1 with TRBJ2-1, with 11 bases fitting TRBD2. Germline CDR1 reads MGHRA; CDR2 reads YSYEKL. The trim removed 2 bases at V and 8 bases at J, leaving 8 bases unmatched. CDR3 length equals 16 residues. As DNA, the CDR3 is TGCGCCAGCAGCCAAAACCTGGGACTAGCGGCAGATGAGCAGTTCTTC. Its translation is CASSQNLGLAADEQFF.

The V and J genes are TRBV2 and TRBJ2-5; 13 bases fit TRBD2. The CDR3 runs 16 residues. The V gene end was trimmed by 6 bases and the J gene end by 2 bases; junction bases not matched to a gene: 6. Germline assignment: CDR1 SNHLY and CDR2 FYNNEI. The chain's CDR3 is CASRTSGRLGQETQYF. The CDR3 region has the DNA TGTGCCAGCAGGACTAGCGGGAGGCTGGGGCAAGAGACCCAGTACTTC.

The chain couples TRBV5-1 to TRBJ2-1, with D possibly matching TRBD1 (7 bases). The CDR3 consists of 16 residues. The V end was cut by 0 bases, the J end by 1 base, with 11 bases between. In germline, CDR1 is SGHRS, CDR2 YFSETQ. In DNA form, the CDR3 reads TGCGCCAGCAGCTTGGCAGGGGGACTTTCCTACAATGAGCAGTTCTTC. This gives the protein CASSLAGGLSYNEQFF.

This clone was counted a single time. The chain combines TRBV5-5 with TRBJ2-1; possible D gene TRBD2, 6 bases. Germline-derived CDR1 and CDR2 are SGHKS and YYEKEE (reference sequence). This CDR3 has 13 amino acids. V gave up 4 bases and J gave up 12 bases, with 17 bases separating them. The CDR3 DNA sequence: TGTGCCAGCAGCCCGGATGGGACCGGGGGGCAGTTCTTC. Protein product: CASSPDGTGGQFF.

This clone was observed once. The V gene is TRBV5-4, the J gene TRBJ1-2; the D gene is possibly TRBD1 (6 bases). The CDR3 consists of 14 residues. CDR1 is SGHNT, CDR2 YYREEE, per germline (reference sequence). With 5 bases removed from V and 4 bases from J, the gap between germline ends came to 15 bases. CDR3 sequence (DNA): TGTGCCAGCAGAAACGGACAGTCGGCCTATGGCTACACCTTC. Translated, it gives CASRNGQSAYGYTF.

This clone appeared once. The DNA of the CDR3 is TGTGCCAGCAGCTTGGTAGGCAGACCTAGCAATCAGCCCCAGCATTTT. It translates to CASSLVGRPSNQPQHF. This chain uses TRBV5-8 with TRBJ1-5, with D uncertain. The V end was cut by 0 bases, the J end by 0 bases, with 10 bases between. Per germline, CDR1 SGHTS and CDR2 YDEGEE. CDR3 length: 16 residues.

This clone was counted once. The V and J genes are TRBV6-5 and TRBJ2-1; possibly TRBD2 for D (6 bases). Trimming took 6 bases from V and 10 from J, leaving 19 bases between them. Germline V gene sequence: CDR1 MNHEY, CDR2 SVGAGI. The CDR3 totals 14 residues. The CDR3 DNA reads as TGTGCCAGCAGCGCGACTAGTTCCCCCCGGGAGCAGTTCTTC. It yields the protein CASSATSSPREQFF.

In the case of this clone: Additional DNA sequences in this sample encode the identical CDR3. The chain recombines TRBV5-1 with TRBJ2-7; D may correspond to TRBD1 or TRBD2 (5 bases each). Deletions cut 0 bases from V and 7 bases from J, with 26 bases between. Germline CDR1 is SGHRS and CDR2 is YFSETQ. This CDR3 is 18 amino acids long. In DNA form, the CDR3 reads TGCGCCAGCAGCTTGGCTTGGGGGTCAGGTGGCCTAGGGTATGAGCAGTACTTC. Translating it yields CASSLAWGSGGLGYEQYF.

The J gene is TRBJ2-7, the V gene TRBV5-4; TRBD2 matches 13 bases. This CDR3 is 15 amino acids long. Trimming at V came to 4 bases and at J to 5 bases, leaving 6 bases not matched to a gene. Germline CDR1 and CDR2: SGHNT and YYREEE (reference sequence). CDR3 DNA: TGTGCCAGCAGCACCGGGACTAGCGGGAAGAACGAGCAGTACTTC. Translating gives CASSTGTSGKNEQYF.

This chain uses TRBV6-6 with TRBJ1-2; D is possibly TRBD1 (6 bases). Germline V CDR1 and CDR2: MNHNY, SVGAGI (reference sequence). The V end lost 5 bases, the J end lost 7 bases, and 14 bases lay between the germline ends. The CDR3 totals 13 residues. Here the CDR3 reads CASSPSTGSGYTF. In DNA form, the CDR3 reads TGTGCCAGCAGTCCCTCTACAGGGTCTGGCTACACCTTC.

This chain links TRBV4-3 with TRBJ2-1; 10 nucleotides align to TRBD2. Losses at the gene ends were 1 base for V and 7 bases for J; bases not matched to a gene: 4. Germline-derived CDR1 and CDR2 are LGHNA and YSLEER. The CDR3 length is 15 residues. CDR3 sequence (DNA): TGCGCCAGCAGCCAAGCTAGCGGGAGCGGGAATGAGCAGTTCTTC. Translation gives CASSQASGSGNEQFF.

The rearrangement links TRBV6-6 to TRBJ2-3; D is perhaps TRBD1 or TRBD2 (5 bases each). Trimming took off 0 bases at V and 3 bases at J, with 10 bases between the two ends. This CDR3 has 15 amino acids. Germline V CDR1 and CDR2: MNHNY, SVGAGI (reference sequence). The CDR3 DNA is TGTGCCAGCAGTTACTCGGGACGGGAAACAGATACGCAGTATTTT. Its translation: CASSYSGRETDTQYF.

The chain is built from TRBV11-3 and TRBJ2-3; TRBD2 aligns across 10 bases. J gave up 8 bases and V 1 base, and 12 bases lay outside the gene matches. Germline V gene data show CDR1 as SGHNT and CDR2 as YENEEA. The CDR3 totals 17 residues. The CDR3 protein is CASSLAAGLAEGGTQYF. In nucleotides, the CDR3 is TGTGCCAGCAGCTTAGCCGCCGGACTAGCGGAGGGGGGTACGCAGTATTTT. The full variable domain, its missing parts supplied by reference TRBV11-3 and TRBJ2-3, is EAGVVQSPRYKIIEKKQPVAFWCNPISGHNTLYWYLQNLGQGPELLIRYENEEAVDDSQLPKDRFSAERLKGVDSTLKIQPAELGDSAVYLCASSLAAGLAEGGTQYFGPGTRLTVL.

The CDR3 reads CASREQGGKVYGYTF. CDR3 DNA: TGTGCCAGCAGGGAACAGGGAGGCAAAGTCTATGGCTACACCTTC. The V gene is TRBV27, the J gene TRBJ1-2, with D perhaps matching TRBD1 (6 bases). With 6 bases removed from V and 4 bases from J, the gap between germline ends came to 18 bases. Germline V gives CDR1 MNHEY, CDR2 SMNVEV (reference sequence). CDR3 length: 15 residues.

The chain carries TRBV10-3 and TRBJ2-7; 7 bases fit TRBD1. The CDR3 is 16 residues long. The V gene's germline CDR1 is ENHRY and CDR2 SYGVKD. V was pared by 3 bases and J by 5 bases, with 13 bases of the junction left unmatched. The CDR3 reads CAISDPHRGKEHEQYF. CDR3 DNA sequence: TGTGCCATCAGTGACCCCCACAGGGGCAAGGAACACGAGCAGTACTTC.

This chain uses TRBV6-1 with TRBJ2-7; a possible D gene is TRBD1 (7 bases). Trimming took off 0 bases at V and 2 bases at J, with 29 bases between the two ends. CDR3 length: 21 residues. Germline V lookup: CDR1 MNHNS, CDR2 SASEGT. CDR3 sequence reads: CASSEAATAGTVTFRTYEQYF. For the CDR3, the DNA is TGTGCCAGCAGTGAAGCGGCCACCGCGGGGACAGTAACTTTCAGAACCTACGAGCAGTACTTC.

The chain recombines TRBV2 with TRBJ2-3; no definite D call. The CDR3 is made up of 15 amino acids. Germline values: CDR1 SNHLY, CDR2 FYNNEI. Trimming removed 3 bases at V and 0 bases at J, with 10 bases between. The CDR3 bases are TGTGCCAGCAGTGACCGTGTCACTAGCACAGATACGCAGTATTTT. Its protein is CASSDRVTSTDTQYF.

The genes are TRBV11-2 and TRBJ2-6, with a possible D match to TRBD2 (5 bases). V lost 5 bases to trimming and J lost 0 bases, with 11 bases between them. Germline lookup yields CDR1 SGHAT and CDR2 FQNNGV. The CDR3 runs 16 residues. The chain's CDR3 is CASSPPSSSGANVLTF. CDR3 nucleotides: TGTGCCAGCAGCCCCCCTAGCTCCTCTGGGGCCAACGTCCTGACTTTC.